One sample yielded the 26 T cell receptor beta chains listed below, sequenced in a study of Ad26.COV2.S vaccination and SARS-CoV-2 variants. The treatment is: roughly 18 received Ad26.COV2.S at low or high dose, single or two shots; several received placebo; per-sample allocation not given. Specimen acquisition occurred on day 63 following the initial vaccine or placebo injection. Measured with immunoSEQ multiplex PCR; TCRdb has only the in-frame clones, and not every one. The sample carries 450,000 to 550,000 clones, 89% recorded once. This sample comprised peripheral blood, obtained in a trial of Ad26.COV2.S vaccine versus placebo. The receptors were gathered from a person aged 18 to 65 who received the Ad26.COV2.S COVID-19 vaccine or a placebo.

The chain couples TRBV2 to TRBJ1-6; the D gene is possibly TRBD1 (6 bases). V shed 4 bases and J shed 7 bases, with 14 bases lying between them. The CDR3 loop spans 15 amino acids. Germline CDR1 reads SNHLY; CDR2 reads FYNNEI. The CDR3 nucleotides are TGTGCCAGCAGTGGTGGGGGACATGGAAATTCACCCCTCCACTTT. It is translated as CASSGGGHGNSPLHF.

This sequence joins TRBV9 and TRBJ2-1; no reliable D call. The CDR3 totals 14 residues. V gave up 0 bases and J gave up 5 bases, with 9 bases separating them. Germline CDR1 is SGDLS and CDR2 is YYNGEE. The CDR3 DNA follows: TGTGCCAGCAGCGTAGATAGGCGGAACAATGAGCAGTTCTTC. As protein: CASSVDRRNNEQFF.

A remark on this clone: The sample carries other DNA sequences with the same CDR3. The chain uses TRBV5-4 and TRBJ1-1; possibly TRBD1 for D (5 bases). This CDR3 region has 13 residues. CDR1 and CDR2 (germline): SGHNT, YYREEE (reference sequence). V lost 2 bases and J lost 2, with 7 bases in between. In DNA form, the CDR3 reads TGTGCCAGCAGCTTCGACAGAAACACTGAAGCTTTCTTT. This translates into CASSFDRNTEAFF.

DNA for the CDR3: TGTGCCACGCCTCGATCCGACACATACACCGGGGAGCTGTTTTTT. It specifies CATPRSDTYTGELFF. V gene TRBV18 combines with J gene TRBJ2-2; D gene unclear. Trimming left V 10 bases short and J 3 bases short, with 18 bases between. The CDR3 is made up of 15 amino acids. CDR1 and CDR2 from the germline V gene are KGHSH and LQKENI. Full variable domain (rest looked up from reference TRBV18 and TRBJ2-2): NAGVMQNPRHLVRRRGQEARLRCSPMKGHSHVYWYRQLPEEGLKFMVYLQKENIIDESGMPKERFSAEFPKEGPSILRIQQVVRGDSAAYFCATPRSDTYTGELFFGEGSRLTVL.

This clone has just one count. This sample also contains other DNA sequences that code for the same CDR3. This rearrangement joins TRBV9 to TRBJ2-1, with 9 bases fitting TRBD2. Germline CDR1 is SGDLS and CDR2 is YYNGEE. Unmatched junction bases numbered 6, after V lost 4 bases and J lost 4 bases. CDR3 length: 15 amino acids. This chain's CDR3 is CASSPTSGSYNEQFF. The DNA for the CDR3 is TGTGCCAGCAGCCCGACTAGCGGCAGTTACAATGAGCAGTTCTTC.

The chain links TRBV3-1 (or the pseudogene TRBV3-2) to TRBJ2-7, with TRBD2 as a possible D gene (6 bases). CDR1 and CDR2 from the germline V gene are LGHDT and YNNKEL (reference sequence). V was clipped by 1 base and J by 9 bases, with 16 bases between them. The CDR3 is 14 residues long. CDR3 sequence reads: CASSQGHPSGVQYF. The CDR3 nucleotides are TGTGCCAGCAGCCAAGGTCACCCCTCGGGGGTGCAGTACTTC.

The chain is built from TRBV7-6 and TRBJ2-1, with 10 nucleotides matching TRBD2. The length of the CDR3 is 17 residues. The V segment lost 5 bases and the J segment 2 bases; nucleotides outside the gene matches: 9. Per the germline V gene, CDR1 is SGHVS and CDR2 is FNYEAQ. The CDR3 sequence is CASSPRTSGLTYNEQFF. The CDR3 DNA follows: TGTGCCAGCAGCCCCAGGACTAGCGGTCTGACCTACAATGAGCAGTTCTTC.

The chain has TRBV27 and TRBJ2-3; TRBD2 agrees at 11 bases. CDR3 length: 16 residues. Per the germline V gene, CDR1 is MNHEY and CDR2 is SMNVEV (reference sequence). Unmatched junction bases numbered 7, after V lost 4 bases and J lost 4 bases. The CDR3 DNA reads TGTGCCAGCAGTTCGCCCCTAGCGGGAGGCCCAGATACGCAGTATTTT. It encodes CASSSPLAGGPDTQYF.

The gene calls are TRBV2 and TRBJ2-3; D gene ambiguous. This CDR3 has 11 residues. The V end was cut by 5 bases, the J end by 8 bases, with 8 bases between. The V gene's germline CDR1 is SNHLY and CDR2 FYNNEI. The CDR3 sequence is CASSKGFTQYF. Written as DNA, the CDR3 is TGTGCCAGCAGTAAAGGGTTTACGCAGTATTTT.

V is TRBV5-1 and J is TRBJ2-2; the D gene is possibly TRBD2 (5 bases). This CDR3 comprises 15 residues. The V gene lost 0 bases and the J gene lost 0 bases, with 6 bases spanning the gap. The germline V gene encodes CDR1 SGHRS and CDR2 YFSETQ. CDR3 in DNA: TGCGCCAGCAGCTTGGGACTACCGAACACCGGGGAGCTGTTTTTT. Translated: CASSLGLPNTGELFF.

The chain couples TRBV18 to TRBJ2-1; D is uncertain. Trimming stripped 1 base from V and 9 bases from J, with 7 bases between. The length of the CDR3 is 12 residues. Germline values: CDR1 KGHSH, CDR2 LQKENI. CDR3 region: CASSPRVGEQFF. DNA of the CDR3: TGTGCCAGCTCACCACGAGTAGGTGAGCAGTTCTTC.

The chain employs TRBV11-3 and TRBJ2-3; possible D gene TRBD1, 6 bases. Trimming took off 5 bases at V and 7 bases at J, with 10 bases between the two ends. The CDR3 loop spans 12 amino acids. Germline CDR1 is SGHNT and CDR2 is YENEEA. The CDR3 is CASSLQGNTQYF. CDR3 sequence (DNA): TGTGCCAGCAGCCTACAGGGTAATACGCAGTATTTT.

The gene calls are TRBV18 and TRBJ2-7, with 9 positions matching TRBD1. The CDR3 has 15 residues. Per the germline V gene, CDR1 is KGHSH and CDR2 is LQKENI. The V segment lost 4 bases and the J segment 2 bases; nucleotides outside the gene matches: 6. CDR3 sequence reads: CASSLTGTGTYEQYF. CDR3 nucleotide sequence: TGTGCCAGCTCACTGACCGGGACAGGGACCTACGAGCAGTACTTC.

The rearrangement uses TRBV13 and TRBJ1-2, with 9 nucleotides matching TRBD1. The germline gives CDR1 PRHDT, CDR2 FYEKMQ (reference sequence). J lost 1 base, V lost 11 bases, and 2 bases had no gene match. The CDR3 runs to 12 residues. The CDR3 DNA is TGTGCCGACAGGGGGGATAACTATGGCTACACCTTC. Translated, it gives CADRGDNYGYTF.

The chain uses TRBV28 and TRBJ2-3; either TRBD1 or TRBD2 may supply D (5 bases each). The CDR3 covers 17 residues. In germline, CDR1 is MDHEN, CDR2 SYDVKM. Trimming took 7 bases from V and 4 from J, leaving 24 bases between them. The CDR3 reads CASTPAHLGVGPDTQYF. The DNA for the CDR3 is TGTGCCAGCACCCCGGCCCATTTGGGGGTCGGGCCAGATACGCAGTATTTT.

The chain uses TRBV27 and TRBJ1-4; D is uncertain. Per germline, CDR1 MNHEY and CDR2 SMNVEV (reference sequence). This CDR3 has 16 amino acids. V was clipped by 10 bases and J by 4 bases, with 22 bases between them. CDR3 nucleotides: TGTGCCACCAAACCTGGTAGAACAGTCATTAATGAAAAACTGTTTTTT. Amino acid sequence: CATKPGRTVINEKLFF.

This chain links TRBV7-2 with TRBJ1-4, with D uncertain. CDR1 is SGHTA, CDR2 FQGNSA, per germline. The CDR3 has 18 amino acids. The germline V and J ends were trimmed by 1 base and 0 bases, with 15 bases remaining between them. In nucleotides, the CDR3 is TGTGCCAGCAGCTTAGACGTCCCCCGATTTGCAACTAATGAAAAACTGTTTTTT. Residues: CASSLDVPRFATNEKLFF.

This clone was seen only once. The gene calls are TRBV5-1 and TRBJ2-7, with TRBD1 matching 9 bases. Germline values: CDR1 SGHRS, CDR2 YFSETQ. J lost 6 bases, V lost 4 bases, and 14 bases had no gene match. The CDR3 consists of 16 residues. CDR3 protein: CASSGGFRDRVGEQYF. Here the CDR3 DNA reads TGCGCCAGCAGCGGAGGATTCCGGGACAGGGTGGGCGAGCAGTACTTC.

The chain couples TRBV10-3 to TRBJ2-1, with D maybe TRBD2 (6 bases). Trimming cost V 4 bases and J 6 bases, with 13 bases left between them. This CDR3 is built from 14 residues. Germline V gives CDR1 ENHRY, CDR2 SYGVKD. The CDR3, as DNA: TGTGCCATCAGTGTCCCTAGCGCCGGCAATGAGCAGTTCTTC. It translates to CAISVPSAGNEQFF.

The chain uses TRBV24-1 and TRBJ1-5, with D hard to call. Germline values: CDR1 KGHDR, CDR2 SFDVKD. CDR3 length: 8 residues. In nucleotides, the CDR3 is TGTCCCAATCAGCCCCAGCATTTT. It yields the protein CPNQPQHF.

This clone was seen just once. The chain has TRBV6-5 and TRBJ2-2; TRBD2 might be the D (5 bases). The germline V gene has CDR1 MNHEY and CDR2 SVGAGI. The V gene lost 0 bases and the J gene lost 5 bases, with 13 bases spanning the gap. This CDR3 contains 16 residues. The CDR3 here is CASSYSGYTGTGELFF. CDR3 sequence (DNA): TGTGCCAGCAGTTACTCCGGCTATACGGGAACCGGGGAGCTGTTTTTT.

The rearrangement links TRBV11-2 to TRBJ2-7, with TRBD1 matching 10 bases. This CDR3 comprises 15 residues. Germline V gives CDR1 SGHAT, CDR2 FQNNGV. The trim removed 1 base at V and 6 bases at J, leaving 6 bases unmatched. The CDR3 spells CASSLAMGQGPEQYF. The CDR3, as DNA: TGTGCCAGCAGCTTAGCCATGGGACAGGGGCCCGAGCAGTACTTC.

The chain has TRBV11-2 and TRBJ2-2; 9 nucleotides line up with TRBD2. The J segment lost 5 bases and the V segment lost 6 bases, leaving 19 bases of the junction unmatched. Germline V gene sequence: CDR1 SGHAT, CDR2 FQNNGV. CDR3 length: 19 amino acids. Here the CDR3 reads CASRNAHGERGARTGELFF. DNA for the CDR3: TGTGCCAGCAGAAATGCACACGGCGAGCGGGGGGCCCGAACCGGGGAGCTGTTTTTT.

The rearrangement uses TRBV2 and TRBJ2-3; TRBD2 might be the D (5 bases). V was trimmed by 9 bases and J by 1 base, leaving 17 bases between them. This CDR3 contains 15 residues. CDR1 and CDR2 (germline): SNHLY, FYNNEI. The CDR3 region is CARRPTRSGTDTQYF. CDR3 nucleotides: TGTGCCAGAAGACCTACTAGGTCGGGCACAGATACGCAGTATTTT. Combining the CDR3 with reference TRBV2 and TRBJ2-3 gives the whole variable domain EPEVTQTPSHQVTQMGQEVILRCVPISNHLYFYWYRQILGQKVEFLVSFYNNEISEKSEIFDDQFSVERPDGSNFTLKIRSTKLEDSAMYFCARRPTRSGTDTQYFGPGTRLTVL.

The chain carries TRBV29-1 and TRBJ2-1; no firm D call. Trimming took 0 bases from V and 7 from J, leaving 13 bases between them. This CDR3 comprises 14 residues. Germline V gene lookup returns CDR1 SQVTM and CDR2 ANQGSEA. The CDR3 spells CSVEDPGKSNEQFF. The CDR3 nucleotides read TGCAGCGTTGAAGATCCGGGCAAATCGAATGAGCAGTTCTTC.

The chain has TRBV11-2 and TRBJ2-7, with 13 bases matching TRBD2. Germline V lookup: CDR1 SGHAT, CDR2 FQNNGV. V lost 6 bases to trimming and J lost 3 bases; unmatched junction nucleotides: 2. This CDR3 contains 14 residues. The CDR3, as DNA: TGTGCCAGCAGACTAGCGGGGGGGATCTACGAGCAGTACTTC. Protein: CASRLAGGIYEQYF. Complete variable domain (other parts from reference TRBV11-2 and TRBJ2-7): EAGVAQSPRYKIIEKRQSVAFWCNPISGHATLYWYQQILGQGPKLLIQFQNNGVVDDSQLPKDRFSAERLKGVDSTLKIQPAKLEDSAVYLCASRLAGGIYEQYFGPGTRLTVT.